The T cell receptor beta chain under discussion was sequenced for a study of cytomegalovirus exposure and HLA in healthy donors. Study results and caveats: It was about 150 TCR beta chains that were listed as cytomegalovirus-associated.

The CDR3 is 12 residues long. Unmatched junction bases numbered 2, after V lost 3 bases and J lost 8 bases. Germline V lookup: CDR1 SEHNR, CDR2 FQNEAQ (reference sequence). PCR employed 60 Vbeta and 13 Jbeta primers. Clones were sequenced by immunoSEQ multiplex PCR, and TCRdb holds only the in-frame ones, with some missing. The table shows 80,000 to 100,000 clones, with 79% occurring only once. This clone was seen only once. Its antigen is not known. Sequenced input: PBMCs. This clonotype was sampled from a male donor in good health and CMV-seropositive. The chain has TRBV7-9 and TRBJ1-2, with 8 bases identical to TRBD1. DNA of the CDR3: TGTGCCAGCAGCTTGACAGGGGAAGGCTACACCTTC. Protein sequence: CASSLTGEGYTF.